The 4 T cell receptor beta chains given below trace back to one sample, sequenced in a study of CDR3 diversity in severe acne. Each CDR3 protein is one row after TCRdb ran MiXCR on the PCR reads. The sample carries over 70,000 distinct CDR3 sequences, 51% recorded once. Specimen: blood. Receptor source: a male donor in good health, without acne.

This clonotype was seen a few times. The chain carries TRBV20-1 and TRBJ2-7; possibly TRBD1 for D (5 bases). V was trimmed by 6 bases and J by 0 bases, leaving 12 bases between them. The CDR3 has 13 amino acids. CDR1 is DFQATT, CDR2 SNEGSKA, per germline (reference sequence). CDR3 amino acids: CSADKDSSYEQYF. CDR3 DNA sequence: TGCAGTGCGGACAAAGACAGCTCCTACGAGCAGTACTTC.

The J gene is TRBJ2-7, the V gene TRBV2, with unresolved D. V was pared by 5 bases and J by 2 bases, with 10 bases between. The CDR3 length is 13 residues. Looked up from germline, CDR1 is SNHLY and CDR2 is FYNNEI. CDR3 bases: TGTGCCAGCAGTATAAGGGAAACCTACGAGCAGTACTTC. It yields the protein CASSIRETYEQYF.

V usage is TRBV19 and J usage is TRBJ2-6, with D possibly TRBD1 on 5 matching bases. V was clipped by 3 bases and J by 4 bases, with 13 bases between them. In germline, CDR1 is LNHDA, CDR2 SQIVND (reference sequence). The CDR3 extends over 16 amino acids. The CDR3 is CASSMYLGAGANVLTF. For the CDR3, the DNA is TGTGCCAGTAGTATGTATTTAGGGGCAGGGGCCAACGTCCTGACTTTC.

The chain recombines TRBV20-1 with TRBJ2-1; 11 nucleotides match TRBD2. The germline CDR1 and CDR2 sequences are DFQATT and SNEGSKA (reference sequence). Germline trimming cut 4 bases from V and 3 bases from J; bases unmatched to any gene: 5. The CDR3 runs to 15 residues. The CDR3, as DNA: TGCAGTGCTACCGGGACTAGCGGATTCTACAATGAGCAGTTCTTC. The encoded protein is CSATGTSGFYNEQFF.